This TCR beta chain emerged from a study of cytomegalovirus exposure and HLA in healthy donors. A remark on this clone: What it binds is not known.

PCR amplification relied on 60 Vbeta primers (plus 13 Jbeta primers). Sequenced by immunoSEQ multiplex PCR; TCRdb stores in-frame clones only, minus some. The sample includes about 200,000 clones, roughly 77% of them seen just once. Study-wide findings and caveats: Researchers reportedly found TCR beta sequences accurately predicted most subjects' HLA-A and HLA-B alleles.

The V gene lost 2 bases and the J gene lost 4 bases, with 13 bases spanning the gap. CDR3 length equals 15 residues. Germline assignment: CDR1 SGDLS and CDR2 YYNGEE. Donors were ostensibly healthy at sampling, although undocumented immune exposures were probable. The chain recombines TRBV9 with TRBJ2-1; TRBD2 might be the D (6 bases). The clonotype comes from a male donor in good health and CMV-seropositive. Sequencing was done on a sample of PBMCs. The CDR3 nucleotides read TGTGCCAGCAGCGTTCGACTAGTCGAGTACAATGAGCAGTTCTTC. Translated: CASSVRLVEYNEQFF.